This is a list of T cell receptor beta chains from one sample in a study of control samples from healthy donors and cancer patients. Clones were sequenced by immunoSEQ multiplex PCR, and TCRdb holds only the in-frame ones, with some missing. The sample has roughly 200,000 clones, 90% to 95% seen once. The specimen sequenced was blood. These TCRs come from a young man in good health. Each CDR3 is given with its conserved first and last residue. Fields, in order: CDR3 length, V gene, J gene, D gene, CDR3 DNA, CDR3 protein. The D gene is left open where the match is weak.

14	TRBV3-1/TRBV3-2	TRBJ1-5	NA	TGTGCCAGCAGCCAAACAAATAGCAATCAGCCCCAGCATTTT	CASSQTNSNQPQHF
16	TRBV6-2/TRBV6-3	TRBJ2-7	TRBD1	TGTGCCAGCAGTTCCGGTCGGGACAGGGGAATCGACGAGCAGTACTTC	CASSSGRDRGIDEQYF
16	TRBV15	TRBJ1-4	NA	TGTGCCACCAGCAGAGATTCAGTGAGGGCCGGGGAAAAACTGTTTTTT	CATSRDSVRAGEKLFF
13	TRBV5-1	TRBJ2-2	NA	TGCGCCAGCAGGGACGGGGGCCCCGGGGAGCTGTTTTTT	CASRDGGPGELFF
16	TRBV18	TRBJ1-4	TRBD1	TGTGCCAGCTCACCCAGTCCCGGGACAGGGCGCGAAAAACTGTTTTTT	CASSPSPGTGREKLFF
14	TRBV12-5	TRBJ1-1	NA	TGTGCTAGTGGGCAAGGGGCCATGAACACTGAAGCTTTCTTT	CASGQGAMNTEAFF
14	TRBV18	TRBJ1-4	TRBD1	TGTGCCAGCTCAAGACAGGGGGCTAATGAAAAACTGTTTTTT	CASSRQGANEKLFF
17	TRBV9	TRBJ1-4	TRBD1	TGTGCCAGCACCCCTCCGGGACAGGAGGATCTTAATGAAAAACTGTTTTTT	CASTPPGQEDLNEKLFF
14	TRBV10-3	TRBJ2-1	TRBD1	TGTGCCATCAAACAGGGGGTCTCCTACAATGAGCAGTTCTTC	CAIKQGVSYNEQFF
13	TRBV27	TRBJ2-3	NA	TGTGCCAGCAGTTTATCCGGCACAGATACGCAGTATTTT	CASSLSGTDTQYF
14	TRBV19	TRBJ2-6	NA	TGTGCCAGCACGACGGTCTCTGGGGCCAACGTCCTGACTTTC	CASTTVSGANVLTF
14	TRBV9	TRBJ1-2	TRBD1	TGTGCCAGCAGCGCCCGACAGGGGACCTATGGCTACACCTTC	CASSARQGTYGYTF
14	TRBV7-9	TRBJ2-3	NA	TGTGCCAGCAGCCGGACAGCAAGCACAGATACGCAGTATTTT	CASSRTASTDTQYF
16	TRBV4-1	TRBJ1-5	NA	TGCGCCAGCAGCCAAGACCTGGGCCGTCGGCATCAGCCCCAGCATTTT	CASSQDLGRRHQPQHF